This TCR beta chain is from a study of blood T cell repertoires in COVID-19. About the study: COVID-19 samples collected from the United States, Italy and Spain covered acute and convalescent phases. PBMCs, B-cell-depleted T cells, or T cells provided the cDNA or gDNA that made up the material.

Here immunoSEQ multiplex PCR was the method, and the copy in TCRdb shows in-frame clones only, minus some. The sample contains around 250,000 clones, around 88% of which appear only once. The sequenced material came from PBMCs or T cells enriched from blood (not recorded which). This receptor was taken from a woman aged 40 to 49 with acute COVID-19.

The CDR3 region is CASSYEYEQYF. CDR3 DNA: TGTGCCAGCAGTTATGAGTACGAGCAGTACTTC. V gene TRBV6-4 combines with J gene TRBJ2-7, with D unclear. Germline V lookup: CDR1 MRHNA, CDR2 SNTAGT. V was trimmed by 5 bases and J by 4 bases, leaving 6 bases between them. The length of the CDR3 is 11 residues.